This section outlines one T cell receptor (beta chain) sequence together with its context. This clone is a singleton in its sample. It lacks a known antigen. No much larger clone is present one base from it, and per-base qualities are unavailable. V drops 0 bases and J drops 6 bases, leaving 15 bases in between. The germline V gene yields SGHRS for CDR1 and YFSETQ for CDR2. From the cysteine through the phenylalanine, the CDR3 covers 15 amino acids. Only the CDR3 portion is preserved as DNA: 45 bases, with reading frame beginning at the first base. Samples from volunteer blood donors who had recovered from COVID-19 were contributed by a second Seattle source. Collaborating institutions collected whole blood in K2EDTA tubes following their own protocols. For TCRbeta analysis, collaborators shipped samples as frozen whole blood, isolated PBMCs, or DNA extracted from either of those sample types. This record belongs to a study of blood T cell repertoires in COVID-19 (dated by TCRdb to the early 2020s). Regarding the complete study: The collaborator samples originated in the United States, Italy and Spain and spanned the acute and convalescent phases of COVID-19. The samples were drawn from the first 160 participants of the ongoing ImmuneRACE study and from 1,254 subjects provided by 6 global collaborators. The prospective study material was composed of cDNA or gDNA derived from T cells, B-cell-depleted T cells, or PBMCs. The repertoires were released in a freely available public database meant as a resource for research on the immune response to SARS-CoV-2. HLA class I and class II types, where available, came from metadata supplied by the sample provider rather than from assay-based typing. Deeply sampled blood TCRbeta repertoires from subjects exposed to, actively infected with, or recovered from COVID-19 were included in the dataset. The sample metadata nearly always contained a de-identified subject ID, COVID-19 status, age in years and sex. The study at large found these results: The quantity of clinical and demographic metadata differed by source and by participant and was supplied without curation.

The immunoSEQ Assay, a bias-controlled multiplex PCR, was used to amplify TCRbeta CDR3 regions from genomic DNA. For the original study's pipeline: The number of nucleated cells in each sample was estimated by amplification of reference gene primers within the assay. To quantify the absolute abundance of each unique TCRbeta CDR3 rearrangement, sequence reads were collapsed and filtered. For each sample, productive Simpson clonality was calculated as the square root of Simpson's diversity index over productive rearrangements. The table comes from immuneACCESS by way of TCRdb, which keeps in-frame sequences with V and J called. Part of the clones is missing from these tables; in studies checked, under half for an unresolved V gene and the rest for unknown reasons. For V, J and clone size, that table is used; D and trimming come from the DNA. The sample table lists about 320,000 clones, about 89% of them with a count of one. 6.4% of the sample comes from the top ten.

The sequence links TRBV5-1 to TRBJ1-2; no D gene can be assigned with confidence. The sample was peripheral blood. The TCR was taken from a man younger than 35 who had recovered from COVID-19. The CDR3 region reads CASSLDSSGVDGYTF. At the DNA level, the sequence is TGCGCCAGCAGCTTGGATTCCTCCGGGGTGGATGGCTACACCTTC.